This entry lists 10 T cell receptor beta chains sequenced from one sample in a study of blood T cell repertoires in COVID-19. The method was immunoSEQ multiplex PCR; TCRdb's version includes in-frame clones alone and lacks a portion of them. The sample carries hundreds of thousands of clones, roughly 80% recorded once. Sequencing was performed on PBMCs or T cells enriched from blood (not recorded which). Receptor source: a man aged 35 to 55 who had been exposed to COVID-19.

The chain combines TRBV4-1 with TRBJ2-1; 11 bases line up with TRBD2. Germline trimming cut 4 bases from V and 10 bases from J; bases unmatched to any gene: 9. Per the germline V gene, CDR1 is MGHRA and CDR2 is YSYEKL. This CDR3 comprises 15 residues. DNA of the CDR3: TGCGCCAGCAGCCTGCCGACTAGCGGGATACGGGAGCAGTTCTTC. It translates to CASSLPTSGIREQFF.

The V gene is TRBV11-3, the J gene TRBJ2-7; D gene uncertain. The length of the CDR3 is 15 residues. The V gene lost 2 bases and the J gene lost 4 bases, with 15 bases spanning the gap. Germline V gene lookup returns CDR1 SGHNT and CDR2 YENEEA. CDR3 protein: CASSLSLTKVYEQYF. In DNA, the CDR3 is TGTGCCAGCAGCTTATCCCTCACTAAGGTGTACGAGCAGTACTTC.

This clone has only a few counts. The chain joins TRBV5-8 to TRBJ1-6; D is ambiguous. The CDR3 sequence is 15 residues long. Germline V gene data show CDR1 as SGHTS and CDR2 as YDEGEE. Between the trimmed V and J ends, which lost 2 bases and 7 bases, there was a span of 13 bases. CDR3 bases: TGTGCCAGCAGCTTCTCTCGGAGTATAAATTCACCCCTCCACTTT. It translates to CASSFSRSINSPLHF.

The CDR3 region has the DNA TGTGCCAGCAGCCCCGACAGGGGAACCTACGAGCAGTACTTC. Translated: CASSPDRGTYEQYF. The chain is built from TRBV13 and TRBJ2-7; 8 bases fit TRBD1. V lost 5 bases to trimming and J lost 2 bases; unmatched junction nucleotides: 5. This CDR3 contains 14 residues. Germline CDR1 PRHDT, CDR2 FYEKMQ (reference sequence).

V is TRBV5-4 and J is TRBJ2-5; TRBD1 might be the D (5 bases). Trimming removed 1 base at V and 4 bases at J, with 11 bases between. Germline V gene lookup returns CDR1 SGHNT and CDR2 YYREEE (reference sequence). The length of the CDR3 is 14 residues. The CDR3 sequence is CASSLSAGSETQYF. CDR3 coding DNA: TGTGCCAGCAGCTTGTCGGCAGGGTCAGAGACCCAGTACTTC.

This clone appeared a single time. This chain links TRBV5-1 with TRBJ1-2; D remains ambiguous. V was pared by 0 bases and J by 6 bases, with 12 bases between. From germline, CDR1 is SGHRS and CDR2 YFSETQ. The CDR3 spans 14 residues. The CDR3 loop is CASSLVGQADGYTF. As DNA, the CDR3 is TGCGCCAGCAGCTTGGTCGGTCAGGCCGATGGCTACACCTTC.

This chain connects TRBV7-9 to TRBJ1-4; D not resolved. Trimming shortened V by 5 bases and J by 0 bases, and 16 bases separated the two germline ends. There are 17 residues in the CDR3. The germline gives CDR1 SEHNR, CDR2 FQNEAQ (reference sequence). CDR3 amino acids: CASSLPRVGATNEKLFF. The CDR3 coding sequence is TGTGCCAGCAGCCTTCCCCGGGTTGGTGCAACTAATGAAAAACTGTTTTTT.

The chain links TRBV5-1 to TRBJ1-1; 8 nucleotides align to TRBD1. The germline CDR1 and CDR2 sequences are SGHRS and YFSETQ. The J segment lost 5 bases and the V segment lost 4 bases, leaving 7 bases of the junction unmatched. This CDR3 comprises 14 residues. The CDR3 DNA is TGCGCCAGCAGCGGCGGACAGGGTCAAACTGAAGCTTTCTTT. Residues: CASSGGQGQTEAFF.

The chain combines TRBV2 with TRBJ2-7, with TRBD1 matching over 7 bases. Per the germline V gene, CDR1 is SNHLY and CDR2 is FYNNEI. The CDR3 runs to 13 residues. With V trimmed by 5 bases and J by 13 bases, 14 bases remained unmatched. CDR3 sequence (DNA): TGTGCCAGCAGTCCCCTCGGGTTTCGACAGGGCTACTTC. This codes for CASSPLGFRQGYF.

V and J are TRBV9 and TRBJ2-2; 8 bases fit TRBD2. Germline trimming cut 0 bases from V and 4 bases from J; bases unmatched to any gene: 14. The CDR3 contains 19 residues. Germline V gene lookup returns CDR1 SGDLS and CDR2 YYNGEE. CDR3: CASSVVGQIGRGGTGELFF. CDR3 DNA sequence: TGTGCCAGCAGCGTAGTGGGGCAGATCGGGAGGGGTGGCACCGGGGAGCTGTTTTTT.